This is a list of T cell receptor beta chains from one sample in a study of blood T cell repertoires in COVID-19. Measured with immunoSEQ multiplex PCR; TCRdb has only the in-frame clones, and not every one. The data contain 200,000 to 300,000 clones, 82% of them singletons. Input material: peripheral blood. These receptors originate from a woman between 65 and 79 years old with acute or convalescent COVID-19. Each CDR3 is given with its conserved first and last residue. D genes are given only for firm matches. Not all rows give a size; the values are once, few, many and, for expanded clones, a class.

TRBJ1-4 | NA | TRBV5-5 | NA | CASSVWGGNEKLFF | TGTGCCAGCAGCGTGTGGGGGGGAAATGAAAAACTGTTTTTT
TRBJ1-1 | NA | TRBV2 | NA | CASSVTVEAFF | TGTGCCAGCAGTGTGACAGTTGAAGCTTTCTTT
TRBJ2-5 | NA | TRBV5-1 | TRBD1 | CASSSEGTGRETQYF | TGCGCCAGCAGCTCCGAAGGGACAGGAAGGGAGACCCAGTACTTC
TRBJ2-3 | NA | TRBV18 | NA | CASSPWTGTTLGDTQYF | TGTGCCAGCTCACCATGGACAGGGACTACCCTGGGAGATACGCAGTATTTT
TRBJ2-7 | NA | TRBV2 | TRBD1 | CASSARQGPSYEQYF | TGTGCCAGCAGCGCGAGACAGGGACCTTCCTACGAGCAGTACTTC
TRBJ2-3 | NA | TRBV7-2 | NA | CASSFRGGYRTDTQYF | TGTGCCAGCAGCTTTAGGGGAGGCTATCGCACAGATACGCAGTATTTT
TRBJ1-1 | NA | TRBV13 | NA | CASSLRSTRGNTEAFF | TGTGCCAGCAGCCTACGTTCGACAAGGGGGAACACTGAAGCTTTCTTT
TRBJ1-2 | NA | TRBV30 | NA | CATGTGRDGYTF | TGTGCCACTGGAACAGGGAGGGATGGCTACACCTTC
TRBJ1-2 | few | TRBV29-1 | TRBD1 | CSAGTGVNYGYTF | TGCAGCGCCGGGACAGGGGTTAACTATGGCTACACCTTC
TRBJ2-1 | NA | TRBV6-2/TRBV6-3 | TRBD2 | CASSLGQRGGPMRGWSEQFF | TGTGCCAGCAGCCTAGGGCAGCGGGGGGGCCCAATGAGAGGGTGGTCTGAGCAGTTCTTC
TRBJ2-3 | NA | TRBV4-2 | NA | CASSQEIARTSTDTQYF | TGTGCCAGCAGCCAAGAGATCGCCAGGACTAGCACAGATACGCAGTATTTT
TRBJ2-1 | NA | TRBV7-2 | NA | CASSPLGANYNEQFF | TGTGCCAGCAGCCCACTTGGGGCGAACTACAATGAGCAGTTCTTC
TRBJ1-1 | NA | TRBV3-1/TRBV3-2 | NA | CASSQYRGASTEAFF | TGTGCCAGCAGCCAATACCGGGGGGCGAGTACTGAAGCTTTCTTT
TRBJ1-2 | NA | TRBV19 | TRBD1 | CASRGQGDRTPYTF | TGTGCCAGTAGAGGACAGGGCGACCGGACCCCCTACACCTTC
TRBJ1-6 | NA | TRBV15 | TRBD1 | CATSVGQGMSSYNSPLHF | TGTGCCACCAGCGTGGGACAGGGGATGAGCTCCTATAATTCACCCCTCCACTTT
TRBJ2-5 | NA | TRBV7-7 | TRBD1 | CASSKGQGETQYF | TGTGCCAGCAGCAAGGGACAGGGAGAGACCCAGTACTTC
TRBJ1-2 | NA | TRBV24-1 | NA | CATSDVQGSWGYTF | TGTGCCACCAGTGACGTACAGGGTAGTTGGGGCTACACCTTC
TRBJ1-4 | NA | TRBV5-1 | NA | CASKTAGEKLFF | TGCGCCAGCAAAACAGCGGGTGAAAAACTGTTTTTT
TRBJ2-5 | NA | TRBV7-9 | TRBD1 | CASSSNTGGETQYF | TGTGCCAGCAGCTCCAATACAGGGGGAGAGACCCAGTACTTC
TRBJ1-5 | NA | TRBV19 | NA | CASSRNSEQPQHF | TGTGCCAGTTCCCGAAACAGTGAGCAGCCCCAGCATTTT
TRBJ2-3 | NA | TRBV5-4 | TRBD1 | CASSMDRATDTQYF | TGTGCCAGCAGCATGGACAGGGCAACAGATACGCAGTATTTT
TRBJ1-5 | NA | TRBV7-9 | NA | CASSLVGDSNQPQHF | TGTGCCAGCAGCTTAGTTGGAGATAGCAATCAGCCCCAGCATTTT
TRBJ1-1 | NA | TRBV7-9 | TRBD1 | CASRKQGVNTEAFF | TGTGCCAGCAGGAAACAGGGGGTCAACACTGAAGCTTTCTTT
TRBJ1-2 | NA | TRBV5-1 | NA | CASSLEQNYGYTF | TGCGCCAGCAGCTTGGAACAGAACTATGGCTACACCTTC
TRBJ1-1 | NA | TRBV7-2 | NA | CASSLSLAATNTEAFF | TGTGCCAGCAGCTTATCCCTTGCGGCTACGAACACTGAAGCTTTCTTT
TRBJ2-7 | few | TRBV12-3/TRBV12-4 | NA | CASSLGVSYEQYF | TGTGCCAGCAGTTTAGGAGTTTCCTACGAGCAGTACTTC
TRBJ1-3 | few | TRBV27 | TRBD1 | CASRSLTGGEGTIYF | TGTGCCAGCCGATCCCTGACAGGGGGCGAGGGCACCATATATTTT
TRBJ2-7 | once | TRBV6-5 | TRBD1 | CASSYSGTALYEQYF | TGTGCCAGCAGTTACTCCGGGACAGCTCTCTACGAGCAGTACTTC
TRBJ2-7 | NA | TRBV5-1 | NA | CASSGAGAGYEQYF | TGCGCCAGCAGCGGCGCGGGGGCAGGCTACGAGCAGTACTTC
TRBJ2-1 | few | TRBV5-8 | TRBD2 | CASSSLGGGGSYNEQFF | TGTGCCAGCAGCTCCCTCGGGGGGGGTGGCTCCTACAATGAGCAGTTCTTC
TRBJ2-2 | once | TRBV6-1 | TRBD2 | CASSEAAGGYTGELFF | TGTGCCAGCAGTGAAGCCGCGGGGGGATACACCGGGGAGCTGTTTTTT
TRBJ1-1 | NA | TRBV7-8 | NA | CASSPRGGLYTEAFF | TGTGCCAGCAGCCCAAGGGGGGGGCTGTACACTGAAGCTTTCTTT
TRBJ1-2 | NA | TRBV9 | TRBD1 | CASSVATGAGGSYGYTF | TGTGCCAGCAGCGTAGCTACCGGCGCAGGGGGCAGCTATGGCTACACCTTC
TRBJ2-7 | NA | TRBV10-3 | TRBD2 | CAIRSTSGGREQYF | TGTGCCATCAGATCGACTAGCGGGGGGAGAGAGCAGTACTTC
TRBJ1-5 | NA | TRBV4-1 | NA | CASSQAGEGSILNQPQHF | TGCGCCAGCAGCCAAGCTGGCGAGGGATCGATCCTAAATCAGCCCCAGCATTTT
TRBJ1-4 | once | TRBV7-9 | NA | CATRRGTNEKLFF | TGTGCCACCCGAAGAGGAACTAATGAAAAACTGTTTTTT
TRBJ1-1 | NA | TRBV18 | NA | CASSRDWNTEAFF | TGTGCCAGCTCCCGAGACTGGAACACTGAAGCTTTCTTT
TRBJ1-1 | NA | TRBV5-1 | NA | CASRQELNTEAFF | TGCGCCAGCAGACAGGAGTTGAACACTGAAGCTTTCTTT
TRBJ1-5 | NA | TRBV15 | NA | CATSRDPRPEQPQHF | TGTGCCACCAGCAGAGATCCCAGGCCCGAGCAGCCCCAGCATTTT
TRBJ2-3 | few | TRBV7-2 | TRBD1 | CASRQGTSADTQYF | TGTGCCAGTAGACAGGGGACCTCCGCAGATACGCAGTATTTT
TRBJ2-2 | NA | TRBV3-1/TRBV3-2 | TRBD1 | CASSPRTGGAVGELFF | TGTGCCAGCAGCCCCCGGACAGGGGGCGCGGTCGGGGAGCTGTTTTTT
TRBJ1-1 | NA | TRBV3-1/TRBV3-2 | NA | CASSPVLEGEAFF | TGTGCCAGCAGCCCAGTACTTGAGGGAGAAGCTTTCTTT
TRBJ1-4 | few | TRBV7-2 | TRBD1 | CASSPRQGEGEKLFF | TGTGCCAGCAGCCCCAGACAGGGAGAGGGTGAAAAACTGTTTTTT
TRBJ2-1 | NA | TRBV11-2 | NA | CASSYNRVGNEQFF | TGTGCCAGCAGCTATAACAGGGTTGGCAATGAGCAGTTCTTC
TRBJ1-2 | NA | TRBV19 | TRBD1 | CASRGTVYGYTF | TGTGCCAGTAGGGGGACAGTTTATGGCTACACCTTC
TRBJ1-1 | NA | TRBV18 | TRBD1 | CASSPTPGQGAGYTEAFF | TGTGCCAGCTCACCTACCCCGGGACAGGGGGCTGGGTACACTGAAGCTTTCTTT
TRBJ2-3 | NA | TRBV20-1 | NA | CSASVRVLDTDTQYF | TGCAGTGCTAGTGTGCGGGTACTAGACACAGATACGCAGTATTTT
TRBJ2-1 | NA | TRBV7-8 | TRBD2 | CASSPPFKGLAGSSYNEQFF | TGTGCCAGCAGCCCTCCGTTTAAGGGACTAGCGGGGAGCTCCTACAATGAGCAGTTCTTC
TRBJ2-5 | NA | TRBV5-4 | TRBD1 | CASSPGQRKYF | TGTGCCAGCAGCCCGGGACAGCGAAAATACTTC
TRBJ2-5 | NA | TRBV3-1/TRBV3-2 | NA | CASSQSGSQETQYF | TGTGCCAGCAGCCAATCGGGGTCCCAAGAGACCCAGTACTTC
TRBJ2-1 | NA | TRBV5-1 | TRBD2 | CASSPGTGGAGNEQFF | TGCGCCAGCAGCCCAGGTACCGGGGGGGCCGGCAATGAGCAGTTCTTC
TRBJ2-1 | NA | TRBV27 | NA | CASGYRGNEQFF | TGTGCCAGCGGGTACCGGGGCAATGAGCAGTTCTTC
TRBJ2-5 | NA | TRBV11-2 | TRBD2 | CATQLTAGGTGTQYF | TGTGCCACCCAGCTTACCGCGGGGGGTACGGGGACCCAGTACTTC
TRBJ2-5 | NA | TRBV5-1 | TRBD1 | CASSLTGTGAGETQYF | TGCGCCAGCAGCTTGACCGGGACAGGGGCTGGGGAGACCCAGTACTTC